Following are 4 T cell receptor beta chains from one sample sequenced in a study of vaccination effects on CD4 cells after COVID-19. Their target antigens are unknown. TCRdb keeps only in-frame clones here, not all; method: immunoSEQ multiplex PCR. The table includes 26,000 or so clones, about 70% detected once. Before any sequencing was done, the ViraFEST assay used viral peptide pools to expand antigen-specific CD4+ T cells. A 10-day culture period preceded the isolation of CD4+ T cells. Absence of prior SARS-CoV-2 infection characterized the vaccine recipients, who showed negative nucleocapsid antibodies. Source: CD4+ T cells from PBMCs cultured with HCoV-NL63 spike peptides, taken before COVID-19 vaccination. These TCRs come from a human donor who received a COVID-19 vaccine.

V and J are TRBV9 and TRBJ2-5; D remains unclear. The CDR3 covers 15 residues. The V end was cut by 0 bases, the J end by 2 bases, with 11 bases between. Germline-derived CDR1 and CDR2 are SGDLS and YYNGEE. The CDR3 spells CASSVGVQVQETQYF. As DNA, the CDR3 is TGTGCCAGCAGCGTAGGAGTTCAGGTACAAGAGACCCAGTACTTC.

CDR3 in amino acids: CASSKRGAADQETQYF. Written as DNA, the CDR3 is TGTGCCAGCAGCAAGAGAGGGGCAGCGGACCAAGAGACCCAGTACTTC. V usage is TRBV11-3 and J usage is TRBJ2-5; the D call may be TRBD1 or TRBD2 (5 bases each). The V gene lost 5 bases and the J gene lost 0 bases, with 16 bases spanning the gap. The length of the CDR3 is 16 residues. The germline V gene has CDR1 SGHNT and CDR2 YENEEA.

CDR3 protein: CASNFRGAIGYTF. The CDR3 bases are TGTGCCAGCAATTTTCGGGGGGCGATTGGCTACACCTTC. The gene calls are TRBV28 and TRBJ1-2; possibly TRBD1 for D (6 bases). The CDR3 is 13 residues long. Germline V gene sequence: CDR1 MDHEN, CDR2 SYDVKM. The V and J ends lost 7 bases and 7 bases respectively, with 16 bases between them.

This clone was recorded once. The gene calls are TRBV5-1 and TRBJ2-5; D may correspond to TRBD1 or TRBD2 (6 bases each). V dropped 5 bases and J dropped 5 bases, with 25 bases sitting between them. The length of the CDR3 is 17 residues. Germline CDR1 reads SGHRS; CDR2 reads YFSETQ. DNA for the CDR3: TGCGCCAGCAGTCGCCTAGCGAGCCGGAGAGGGGGTGAGACCCAGTACTTC. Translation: CASSRLASRRGGETQYF. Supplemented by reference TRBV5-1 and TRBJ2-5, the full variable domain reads KAGVTQTPRYLIKTRGQQVTLSCSPISGHRSVSWYQQTPGQGLQFLFEYFSETQRNKGNFPGRFSGRQFSNSRSEMNVSTLELGDSALYLCASSRLASRRGGETQYFGPGTRLLVL.